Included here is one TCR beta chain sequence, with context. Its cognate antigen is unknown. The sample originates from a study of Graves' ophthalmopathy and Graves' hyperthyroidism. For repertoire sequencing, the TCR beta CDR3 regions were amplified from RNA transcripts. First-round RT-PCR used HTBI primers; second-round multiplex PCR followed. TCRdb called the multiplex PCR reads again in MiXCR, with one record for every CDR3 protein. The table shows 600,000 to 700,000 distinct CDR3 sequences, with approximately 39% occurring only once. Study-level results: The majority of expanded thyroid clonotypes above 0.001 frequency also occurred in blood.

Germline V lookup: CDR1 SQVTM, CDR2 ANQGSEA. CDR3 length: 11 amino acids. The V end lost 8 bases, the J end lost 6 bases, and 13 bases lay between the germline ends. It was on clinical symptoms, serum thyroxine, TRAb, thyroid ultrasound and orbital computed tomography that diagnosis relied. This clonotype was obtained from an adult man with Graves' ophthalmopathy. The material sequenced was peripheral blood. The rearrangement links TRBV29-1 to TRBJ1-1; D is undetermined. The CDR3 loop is CSRLTASEAFF. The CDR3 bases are TGCAGCCGCCTAACAGCGTCTGAAGCTTTCTTT.